The clone carrying this TCR beta chain has at least ten counts. Its matching antigen is unknown. This CDR3 is 14 amino acids long. The germline V and J ends were trimmed by 5 bases and 0 bases, with 14 bases remaining between them. Looked up from germline, CDR1 is DFQATT and CDR2 is SNEGSKA (reference sequence). Naive CD8 T cells were FACS-sorted by CD8+CD4-CCR7+CD45RA+ markers. This sample was included in a study of molecular identifiers for immune sequencing clone quantification. Findings of the study overall: For effector cells, clones above 20 RNA copies held over 99% of molecules; for naive cells, under 1%.

TCRdb used MiXCR to reprocess the PCR reads, holding one entry per CDR3 protein. The data show about 320,000 distinct CDR3 sequences, 20% to 25% seen once. The rearrangement uses TRBV20-1 and TRBJ2-7, with D perhaps given as TRBD1 or TRBD2 (5 bases each). The material sequenced was naive CD8+ T cells from blood, with Jurkat cell RNA spiked in. Subset noted: FACS-sorted CD8+CD4-CCR7+CD45RA+ naive T cells. This receptor was taken from a human donor in good health. Some libraries in this study had Jurkat cell RNA spiked in. The CDR3 DNA follows: TGCAGTGCTCTAAGGGACGGTAGCTCCTACGAGCAGTACTTC. Translation: CSALRDGSSYEQYF.